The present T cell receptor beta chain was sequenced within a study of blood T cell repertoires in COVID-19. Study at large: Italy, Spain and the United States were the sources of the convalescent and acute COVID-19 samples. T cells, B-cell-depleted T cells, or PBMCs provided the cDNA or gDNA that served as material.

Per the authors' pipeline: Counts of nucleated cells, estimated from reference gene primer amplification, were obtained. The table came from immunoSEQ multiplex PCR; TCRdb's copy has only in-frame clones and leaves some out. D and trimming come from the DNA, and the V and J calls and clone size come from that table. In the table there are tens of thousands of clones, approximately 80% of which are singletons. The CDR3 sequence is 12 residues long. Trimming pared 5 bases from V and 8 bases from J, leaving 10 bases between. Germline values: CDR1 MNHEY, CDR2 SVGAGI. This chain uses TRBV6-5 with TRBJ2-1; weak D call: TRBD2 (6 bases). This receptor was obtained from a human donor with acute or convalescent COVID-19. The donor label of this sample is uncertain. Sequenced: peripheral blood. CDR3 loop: CASSRGWDEQFF. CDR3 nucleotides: TGTGCCAGCAGTCGGGGGTGGGATGAGCAGTTCTTC.